The 18 T cell receptor beta chains below all came from one sample that was sequenced in a study of PD-L1 blockade in urothelial cancer. The time point denotes: peripheral blood 6 weeks after treatment start. The table came from immunoSEQ multiplex PCR; TCRdb's copy has only in-frame clones and leaves some out. The table lists about 50,000 clones, approximately 80% of them singletons. The sample in question was PBMCs, obtained around atezolizumab (anti-PD-L1) treatment. The receptors shown here come from a man between 65 and 79 years old with urothelial cancer.

The rearrangement joins TRBV28 to TRBJ2-7; D is unresolved. Germline-derived CDR1 and CDR2 are MDHEN and SYDVKM. There are 14 residues in the CDR3. With 3 bases removed from V and 0 bases from J, the gap between germline ends came to 9 bases. The CDR3 region has the DNA TGTGCCAGCAGTTTTGGCCTTATCTCCTACGAGCAGTACTTC. Translated, it gives CASSFGLISYEQYF.

The rearrangement joins TRBV6-1 to TRBJ1-1; D is unclear. CDR1 is MNHNS, CDR2 SASEGT, per germline. Trimming stripped 0 bases from V and 8 bases from J, with 10 bases between. The CDR3 is 13 amino acids. The CDR3 loop is CASSEAYLQEAFF. For the CDR3, the DNA is TGTGCCAGCAGTGAAGCCTACCTACAGGAAGCTTTCTTT.

The chain is built from TRBV19 and TRBJ2-7, with TRBD1 matching over 10 bases. J gave up 8 bases and V 3 bases, and 13 bases lay outside the gene matches. The CDR3 consists of 16 residues. Germline V gene lookup returns CDR1 LNHDA and CDR2 SQIVND (reference sequence). Here the CDR3 reads CASSMGTGAPQGQQYF. CDR3 nucleotide sequence: TGTGCCAGTAGTATGGGGACAGGGGCTCCACAAGGCCAGCAGTACTTC. The full variable domain, with the rest looked up from reference TRBV19 and TRBJ2-7, is DGGITQSPKYLFRKEGQNVTLSCEQNLNHDAMYWYRQDPGQGLRLIYYSQIVNDFQKGDIAEGYSVSREKKESFPLTVTSAQKNPTAFYLCASSMGTGAPQGQQYFGPGTRLTVT.

This chain uses TRBV30 with TRBJ2-2; D not certain. The CDR3 consists of 13 residues. Germline lookup yields CDR1 GTSNPN and CDR2 SVGIG (reference sequence). Trimming took off 3 bases at V and 3 bases at J, with 8 bases between the two ends. CDR3 sequence reads: CAWRRLYTGELFF. CDR3 coding DNA: TGTGCCTGGAGGCGACTTTACACCGGGGAGCTGTTTTTT.

This clone was seen just once. The rearrangement uses TRBV28 and TRBJ2-2, with TRBD2 matching over 10 bases. The V and J ends lost 4 bases and 6 bases, in that order; junction bases with no gene match: 5. This CDR3 is built from 15 residues. The V gene's germline CDR1 is MDHEN and CDR2 SYDVKM. The CDR3 bases are TGTGCCAGCAGTTCGACCGGGACTAGCGCCGGGGAGCTGTTTTTT. Amino acid sequence: CASSSTGTSAGELFF.

The gene calls are TRBV6-5 and TRBJ2-2; no clear D gene. The germline gives CDR1 MNHEY, CDR2 SVGAGI. The CDR3 totals 15 residues. Trimming cost V 4 bases and J 4 bases, with 13 bases left between them. The CDR3 loop reads CASSLEPRSTGELFF. CDR3 nucleotide sequence: TGTGCCAGCAGTTTGGAACCTCGGAGCACCGGGGAGCTGTTTTTT.

The V gene is TRBV21-1, the J gene TRBJ1-3. TRBV21-1 has pseudogene status. This CDR3 contains 15 residues. The DNA for the CDR3 is TGTGCCAGCAGCAAAGTTCCCAGGGCCGGGGGCACCATATATTTT. Its protein product is CASSKVPRAGGTIYF.

This chain uses TRBV4-2 with TRBJ1-1, with D maybe TRBD1 (5 bases). This CDR3 is 17 amino acids long. Per the germline V gene, CDR1 is LGHNA and CDR2 is YNFKEQ. V shed 4 bases and J shed 6 bases, with 24 bases lying between them. The chain's CDR3 is CASSPSQGWGTPSEAFF. CDR3 coding DNA: TGTGCCAGCAGCCCCTCGCAGGGTTGGGGTACCCCCTCTGAAGCTTTCTTT.

The V call is TRBV10-2, the J call TRBJ2-3, with 8 bases identical to TRBD2. Germline-derived CDR1 and CDR2 are WSHSY and SAAADI. This CDR3 has 15 residues. V lost 4 bases and J lost 4; bases outside the gene matches: 7. CDR3 in DNA: TGCGCCAGCAGTGCAGCGGGAGCGGGGGCAGATACGCAGTATTTT. Translated, it gives CASSAAGAGADTQYF.

This chain uses TRBV4-1 with TRBJ2-7, with D unresolved. CDR3 length equals 13 residues. Germline CDR1 is MGHRA and CDR2 is YSYEKL. V was trimmed by 4 bases and J by 4 bases, leaving 11 bases between them. The chain's CDR3 is CASSLDAAYEQYF. In DNA form, the CDR3 reads TGCGCCAGCAGCCTAGACGCGGCGTACGAGCAGTACTTC.

The genes are TRBV4-1 and TRBJ1-2, with D possibly matching TRBD1 (6 bases). Trimming took 1 base from V and 4 from J, leaving 13 bases between them. Germline V CDR1 and CDR2: MGHRA, YSYEKL. The CDR3 is 15 amino acids. In nucleotides, the CDR3 is TGCGCCAGCAGCCAAGTAGGACAGCAAGCCTATGGCTACACCTTC. This sequence encodes CASSQVGQQAYGYTF.

The chain links TRBV28 to TRBJ1-5; 9 bases line up with TRBD1. V dropped 4 bases and J dropped 2; count of bases not matched to a gene: 3. The V gene's germline CDR1 is MDHEN and CDR2 SYDVKM. CDR3 size: 15 residues. Here the CDR3 reads CASSYRGLGNQPQHF. DNA of the CDR3: TGTGCCAGCAGTTACAGGGGGCTTGGCAATCAGCCCCAGCATTTT.

This chain joins TRBV2 and TRBJ1-1; a weak D match, TRBD1 (6 bases). V was cut by 7 bases and J by 7 bases, with 13 bases left in between. The CDR3 is 12 residues long. Germline assignment: CDR1 SNHLY and CDR2 FYNNEI. Here the CDR3 reads CASKGGQGEAFF. The CDR3 DNA reads TGTGCCAGCAAGGGGGGGCAGGGTGAAGCTTTCTTT.

This chain joins TRBV10-3 and TRBJ2-1; a possible D gene is TRBD1 (6 bases). In germline, CDR1 is ENHRY, CDR2 SYGVKD. CDR3 length equals 15 residues. Trimming took 2 bases from V and 3 from J, leaving 11 bases between them. CDR3 amino acids: CAISEAGQNYNEQFF. The DNA for the CDR3 is TGTGCCATCAGTGAGGCAGGACAGAACTACAATGAGCAGTTCTTC.

The chain has TRBV19 and TRBJ2-1; no firm D call. V was shortened by 10 bases and J by 9 bases, with 16 bases between the two germline ends. Germline V lookup: CDR1 LNHDA, CDR2 SQIVND (reference sequence). There are 12 residues in the CDR3. The CDR3 nucleotides are TGTGCCACCGGTCTAGGTGTTAGTGAGCAGTTCTTC. Amino acid sequence: CATGLGVSEQFF.

V and J are TRBV28 and TRBJ1-5; the D is unclear. CDR3 length: 15 residues. V was clipped by 7 bases and J by 0 bases, with 13 bases between them. Germline lookup yields CDR1 MDHEN and CDR2 SYDVKM. The CDR3 spells CASTKTGYSNQPQHF. The CDR3, as DNA: TGTGCCAGCACCAAGACGGGGTATAGCAATCAGCCCCAGCATTTT.

With respect to this clone: Given a far larger clone just one base away, this is likely a sequencing read error. The rearrangement links TRBV28 to TRBJ1-2; 7 bases fit TRBD1. The CDR3 sequence is 13 residues long. Trimming took 6 bases from V and 4 from J; bases not matched to a gene: 5. The germline gives CDR1 MDHEN, CDR2 SYDVKM. Here the CDR3 DNA reads TGTGCCAGCAGATCGGGACAGATCTATGGCTACACCTTC. Translating it yields CASRSGQIYGYTF.

The chain joins TRBV19 to TRBJ1-2; D gene uncertain. The germline V gene has CDR1 LNHDA and CDR2 SQIVND (reference sequence). The V and J ends lost 5 bases and 2 bases respectively, with 15 bases between them. The CDR3 covers 15 residues. The CDR3 coding sequence is TGTGCCAGTAGTTTGGGCAGTCGGTCAAACTATGGCTACACCTTC. Its translation: CASSLGSRSNYGYTF.